This T cell receptor (beta chain) was recorded in a study of blood T cells in healthy people across ages (dated by TCRdb to between 2014 and 2016). Turning to the overall study: In model experiments, template switching captured roughly one uniquely barcoded TCR beta cDNA molecule for every two T cells. To track age-related changes in TCR beta repertoire diversity, the study relied on deep sequencing normalized with unique cDNA molecular identifiers. The donors were divided into four age groups: young (average roughly 15 years), middle-aged (approximately 39), aged (roughly 60) and long-lived (roughly 86). To avoid experimental bias, donors of different ages were distributed randomly across sequencing lanes. For two donors (one aged 18 to 30 and one aged 80 or older), the study analyzed two additional independent replicas of 1 million unique cDNA reads from the same blood draw.

The library relied on 5' RACE. The reads were generated on an Illumina HiSeq 2500. A second PCR of about 6 to 11 cycles was run with a J-beta primer mix and a sample-barcoded 5' primer. Each TCR beta cDNA molecule received a unique molecular identifier from a template-switch 5' adaptor carrying 12 random nucleotides. Each sample yielded at least 3 million CDR3-containing paired-end reads. First-strand cDNA synthesis was performed from all RNA using the Mint cDNA synthesis kit, with priming by a TRBC-specific oligonucleotide. Following uracil-DNA glycosylase treatment, a first 18-cycle PCR with universal primers M1SS and BC2_uni_R was performed on all cDNA. Processing in the source paper ran as follows. Normalization of each sample was performed by random selection of 1 million high-quality reads, each carrying a distinct molecular identifier. Instead of being binned into consensus sequences, reads with shared molecular identifiers were discarded. MiTCR, run with a Q25 quality threshold and the strictest error-elimination algorithm, handled CDR3 identification, clonotype clustering and error correction. Lower-bound total TCR beta diversity was estimated with a nonparametric unseen species model using Euler transformation. The public reads were reprocessed in TCRdb via fastp at Q25 and MiXCR, keeping in-frame beta chains. One record per CDR3 amino acid sequence lists the most common genes and DNA. What appears here as the V and J calls and clone size reflects TCRdb's work, not the paper's. The sample table lists approximately 690,000 distinct CDR3 sequences, 58% of them with a count of one. Over 30% of the sample goes to the ten largest clones.

General findings and caveats noted by the study authors: Because donor CMV infection status was unknown, age-related changes in expanded clonotypes were potentially confounded. Because profiling used bulk unsorted PBMCs, naive and antigen-experienced compartments could not be compared conclusively. Total diversity estimates from one million sequenced T cells were considered lower bounds and underestimates. Observed TCR beta diversity correlated strongly with the percentage of naive T cells measured by flow cytometry. As age increased, observed TCR beta diversity per million T cells dropped in a roughly linear way, and a significant reduction was already evident by age about 40. The long-lived group showed more naive CD4+ T cells, fewer expanded clones and increased TCR diversity than the aged group, suggesting age selection.

Including the terminal cysteine and phenylalanine, the CDR3 comprises 15 residues. The kept DNA is CDR3 alone, 45 bases in frame from the first base. V loses 2 bases, J loses 6 bases, and the germline ends lie 15 bases apart. The germline V gene yields SGHRS for CDR1 and YFSETQ for CDR2. The donors were a few dozen Caucasian individuals from Russia, aged roughly 6 to 100 years, who were systemically healthy. Approximately 9 milliliters of peripheral blood were collected from each donor into EDTA-treated Vacutainer tubes. Ficoll-Paque density-gradient centrifugation was used to isolate PBMCs, with at least 7 million per sample. Trizol reagent was used to extract total RNA from the PBMCs, yielding at least 6 micrograms per sample. The percentages of naive CD45RAhigh/CD27high T cells were determined by flow cytometry on a PBMC aliquot from every donor. Worth noting for this clonotype: Its antigen remains undetermined. No base-level quality is on record; no much larger clone is a single base apart.

This receptor chain uses TRBV5-1 and TRBJ2-1, and possibly TRBD1, on 5 matching bases. Sequenced input: blood. The sequence was obtained from a man aged 55 to 70 in good health. The DNA reads TGCGCCAGCAGCTTACAAGGGGTCGGGTCCAATGAGCAGTTCTTC. Translated, this is CASSLQGVGSNEQFF. Reference TRBV5-1 and TRBJ2-1 genes cover what lies past the CDR3, so the full variable domain is KAGVTQTPRYLIKTRGQQVTLSCSPISGHRSVSWYQQTPGQGLQFLFEYFSETQRNKGNFPGRFSGRQFSNSRSEMNVSTLELGDSALYLCASSLQGVGSNEQFFGPGTRLTVL.